Listed below are T cell receptor beta chains from one sample, sequenced in a study of OX40 agonist ivuxolimab in advanced cancers. Sequencing was performed with immunoSEQ multiplex PCR; in TCRdb, only in-frame clones are kept and a portion is missing. In the table there are 35,000 or so clones, roughly 87% of which are singletons. This specimen was CD4+ or CD8+ T cells sorted from blood, taken in a trial of the OX40 agonist ivuxolimab. The receptors were sampled from an adult with an advanced solid tumor such as melanoma, head and neck, liver or kidney cancer. Each CDR3 is given without its conserved first and last residue. The D gene is left open where the match is weak.

TRBJ1-1,TRBV4-1,NA,14,ASSQEGGAVSTEAF
TRBJ1-1,TRBV11-2,NA,11,ASSLDKYTEAF
TRBJ1-4,TRBV7-8,NA,13,ASSGGAGASEKLF
TRBJ2-2,TRBV5-1,NA,13,ASSLKTGRAGELF
TRBJ2-7,TRBV18,NA,12,ASSPPLEEDEQY
TRBJ1-2,TRBV2,NA,14,ASSPSYRDANYGYT
TRBJ2-1,TRBV4-1,TRBD1,15,ASSQDPPGQGASEQF
TRBJ2-3,TRBV7-9,NA,12,ASSLGQNTDTQY
TRBJ2-1,TRBV30,NA,15,AWSAFDPPEEDNEQF
TRBJ1-2,TRBV5-6,NA,14,ASSLPPGRNNYGYT
TRBJ2-3,TRBV13,NA,12,ASSSLHGTDTQY
TRBJ2-7,TRBV6-5,NA,10,ASSPQGYEQY
TRBJ2-7,TRBV13,NA,12,ASSLGHRRYEQY
TRBJ2-1,TRBV4-2,NA,13,ASSQVGRGKNEQF
TRBJ2-6,TRBV21-1,NA,14,ASPGAGRSGANVLT
TRBJ1-1,TRBV6-6,NA,11,ASSYGDTQEAF
TRBJ2-1,TRBV4-3,TRBD1,14,ASSLPRDRGLREQF
TRBJ2-7,TRBV5-1,TRBD2,16,ASSYLAGGRELDYEQY
TRBJ2-1,TRBV6-4,NA,10,ASSDGLNEQF
TRBJ2-7,TRBV11-2,NA,12,ASSLAGNRYEQY
TRBJ2-2,TRBV11-2,NA,13,ASSLGSGGAGELF
TRBJ2-5,TRBV9,TRBD2,15,ASSPLVPAGGGETQY
TRBJ1-6,TRBV19,TRBD1,11,ASSDGTGFTLH
TRBJ1-1,TRBV9,NA,12,ASSVAGEATEAF
TRBJ2-2,TRBV5-1,TRBD1,13,ASRRGQGETGELF
TRBJ2-7,TRBV7-9,NA,13,ASSSTRDGFYEQY
TRBJ1-6,TRBV11-2,NA,12,ASSSRGNNSPLH
TRBJ2-1,TRBV5-6,TRBD2,16,ASSLRRTSGTSYNEQF
TRBJ2-7,TRBV4-1,TRBD2,14,ASSQGLAGGSYEQY
TRBJ1-2,TRBV7-2,NA,12,ASSQITGNYGYT
TRBJ1-5,TRBV4-1,NA,12,ASSPLAFNQPQH
TRBJ2-5,TRBV5-4,TRBD2,14,ASSQDPSGGAETQY
TRBJ1-2,TRBV4-3,NA,16,ASSQDLGSGLAVDGYT
TRBJ2-7,TRBV2,NA,13,ASSAVHGENYEQY
TRBJ2-3,TRBV6-1,NA,13,ASSTSGVLTDTQY
TRBJ2-7,TRBV7-8,NA,13,ASSLGSVRLYEQY
TRBJ2-3,TRBV11-2,TRBD2,15,ASSSPWAGGGADTQY
TRBJ2-7,TRBV5-6,NA,10,ASSYDPYEQY
TRBJ2-7,TRBV5-1,TRBD1,12,ASTHGTGAYEQY
TRBJ1-4,TRBV7-9,NA,12,ASSFPGTHEKLF